This T cell receptor (beta chain) derives from a study of human T cells and chemical hapten exposure. Study as a whole: Diphenylcyclopropenone, dosed weekly to the scalp, was given to patients throughout the roughly 24-week study.

V gave up 4 bases and J gave up 6 bases; unmatched junction bases: 22. The CDR3 consists of 19 residues. CDR1 and CDR2 (germline): MGHDK, SYGVNS. Noted time point: pre-sensitization, week 0. Treatment described: therapeutic diphenylcyclopropenone sensitization with weekly scalp DPC. Library preparation tagged each individual cDNA molecule with a unique molecular identifier. TCRdb redid the calling of the RACE reads with MiXCR, one entry per CDR3 protein. This sample yields about 300,000 distinct CDR3 sequences, of which 4.5% to 5.5% are seen a single time; about 7.7% belongs to the top ten. Whole-study findings and limits: TCRs whose frequency exceeded 1 in 1000 remained the same following DPC sensitization.

This clonotype has a handful of counts. Its matching antigen is unknown. The sample consisted of whole blood, taken in connection with sensitization to the hapten diphenylcyclopropenone (DPC). The origin of this receptor is a woman aged 18-29 years with alopecia areata. Some clones in this sample may be carry-over from other donors' samples. The chain carries TRBV25-1 and TRBJ1-1, with TRBD1 matching 8 bases. CDR3 in amino acids: CASSAVAGTGGLRRSEAFF. CDR3 coding DNA: TGTGCCAGCAGTGCAGTGGCCGGGACAGGAGGGCTTAGAAGGTCTGAAGCTTTCTTT.